This entry features one T cell receptor (beta chain) sequence. TCRdb keeps only in-frame clones here, not all; method: immunoSEQ multiplex PCR. The table has tens of thousands of clones, about four fifths seen once. The source of the sample is a study of blood T cell repertoires in COVID-19. Germline V gene lookup returns CDR1 SEHNR and CDR2 FQNEAQ (reference sequence). This CDR3 is built from 13 residues. V dropped 1 base and J dropped 7; count of bases not matched to a gene: 0. Sequences were obtained from peripheral blood. This sequence joins TRBV7-9 and TRBJ2-4; TRBD1 aligns across 8 bases. The sequence was obtained from a human donor in a cohort sampled during active COVID-19. For the CDR3, the DNA is TGTGCCAGCAGCTTAGGACAGGGGAACATTCAGTACTTC. Protein sequence: CASSLGQGNIQYF. The whole variable domain, filled in from reference TRBV7-9 and TRBJ2-4, reads DTGVSQNPRHKITKRGQNVTFRCDPISEHNRLYWYRQTLGQGPEFLTYFQNEAQLEKSRLLSDRFSAERPKGSFSTLEIQRTEQGDSAMYLCASSLGQGNIQYFGAGTRLSVL.